This T cell receptor (beta chain) is from a study of cytomegalovirus exposure and HLA in healthy donors. For the study at large: Drawn from HLA-typed donors, about 85 million unique TCRs were held in an early data release. Points from the study as a whole: For TCR beta chains, V- and J-gene trimming was later linked to a missense DCLRE1C variant. Three CMV-associated chains proved CMV antigen-specific in vitro. When presence/absence was analysed, sequencing depth was taken to be roughly uniform across donors.

This clone was detected many times. The antigen is not known. The CDR3 length is 17 residues. V dropped 5 bases and J dropped 5; count of bases not matched to a gene: 8. Germline CDR1 MNHEY, CDR2 SMNVEV (reference sequence). The primer mix had 60 Vbeta and 13 Jbeta primers. The repertoire was sequenced with immunoSEQ multiplex PCR; TCRdb's copy has only in-frame clones and lacks some. The sample lists around 120,000 clones, about 80% seen once, with roughly 4% in the top ten. The material sequenced was PBMCs. This sequence joins TRBV27 and TRBJ2-5; 16 bases match TRBD2. The receptor's source is a middle-aged woman in good health and CMV-seronegative. In nucleotides, the CDR3 is TGTGCCAGCAGTCGCTCCTCGGGACTAGCGGGAGGGGAGACCCAGTACTTC. Its translation is CASSRSSGLAGGETQYF.